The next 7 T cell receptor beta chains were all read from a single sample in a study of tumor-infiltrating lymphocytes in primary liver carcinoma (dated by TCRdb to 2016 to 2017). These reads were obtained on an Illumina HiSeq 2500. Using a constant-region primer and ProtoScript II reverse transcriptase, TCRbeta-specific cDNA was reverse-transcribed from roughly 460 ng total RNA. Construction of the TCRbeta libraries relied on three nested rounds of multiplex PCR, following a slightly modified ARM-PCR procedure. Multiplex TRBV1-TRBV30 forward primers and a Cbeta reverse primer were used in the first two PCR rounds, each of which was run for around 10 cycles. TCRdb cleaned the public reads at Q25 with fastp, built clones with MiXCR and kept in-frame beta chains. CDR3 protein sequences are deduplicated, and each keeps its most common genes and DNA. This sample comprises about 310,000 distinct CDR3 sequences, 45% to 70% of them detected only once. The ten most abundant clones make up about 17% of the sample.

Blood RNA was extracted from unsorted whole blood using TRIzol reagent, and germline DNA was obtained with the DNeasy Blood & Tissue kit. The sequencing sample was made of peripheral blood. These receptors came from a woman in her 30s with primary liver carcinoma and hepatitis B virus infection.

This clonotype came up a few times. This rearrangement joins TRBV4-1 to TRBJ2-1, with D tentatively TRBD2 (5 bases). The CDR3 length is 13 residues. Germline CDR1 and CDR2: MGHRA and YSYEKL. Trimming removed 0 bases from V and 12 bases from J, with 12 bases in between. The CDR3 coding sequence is TGCGCCAGCAGCCAAGATACGGGGAAGGGGCAGTTCTTC. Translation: CASSQDTGKGQFF.

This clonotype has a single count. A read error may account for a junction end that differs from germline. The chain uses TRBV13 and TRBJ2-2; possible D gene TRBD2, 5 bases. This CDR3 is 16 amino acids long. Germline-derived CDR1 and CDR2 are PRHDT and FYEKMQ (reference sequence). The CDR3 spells CASSPDPQLNTGELPF. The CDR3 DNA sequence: TGTGCCAGCAGCCCCGATCCTCAATTGAACACCGGGGAGCTGCCTTTC.

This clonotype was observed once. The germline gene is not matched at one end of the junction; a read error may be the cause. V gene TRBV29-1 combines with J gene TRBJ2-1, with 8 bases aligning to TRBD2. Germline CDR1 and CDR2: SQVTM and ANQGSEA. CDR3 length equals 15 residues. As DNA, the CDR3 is TGCAGCGTGGTCACTAGCGGATCTACGCGGGATGAGCGGTTCTTC. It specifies CSVVTSGSTRDERFF.

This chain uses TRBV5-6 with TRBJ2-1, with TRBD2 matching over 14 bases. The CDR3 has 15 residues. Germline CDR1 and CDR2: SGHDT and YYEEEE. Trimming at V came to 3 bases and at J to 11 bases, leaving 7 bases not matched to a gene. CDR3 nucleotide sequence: TGTGCCAGCAGCTACGGGACTAGCGGGAGCGATAAGCAGTTCTTC. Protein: CASSYGTSGSDKQFF. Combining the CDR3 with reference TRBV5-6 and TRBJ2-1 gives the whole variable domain DAGVTQSPTHLIKTRGQQVTLRCSPKSGHDTVSWYQQALGQGPQFIFQYYEEEERQRGNFPDRFSGHQFPNYSSELNVNALLLGDSALYLCASSYGTSGSDKQFFGPGTRLTVL.

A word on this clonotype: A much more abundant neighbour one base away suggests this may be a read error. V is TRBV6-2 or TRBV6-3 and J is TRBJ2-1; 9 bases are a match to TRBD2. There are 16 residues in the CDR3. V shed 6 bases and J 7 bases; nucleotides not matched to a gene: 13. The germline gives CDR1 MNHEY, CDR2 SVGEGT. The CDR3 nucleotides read TGTGCCAGCAGACTAGGGACTAGCTATGTACTGAATGAGCAGTTCTTC. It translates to CASRLGTSYVLNEQFF.

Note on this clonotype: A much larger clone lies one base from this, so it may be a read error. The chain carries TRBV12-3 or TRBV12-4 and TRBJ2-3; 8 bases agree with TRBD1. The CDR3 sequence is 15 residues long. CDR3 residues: CASSPRGHGTDTKYF. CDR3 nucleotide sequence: TGTGCCAGCAGTCCCAGGGGGCATGGCACAGATACGAAGTATTTT.

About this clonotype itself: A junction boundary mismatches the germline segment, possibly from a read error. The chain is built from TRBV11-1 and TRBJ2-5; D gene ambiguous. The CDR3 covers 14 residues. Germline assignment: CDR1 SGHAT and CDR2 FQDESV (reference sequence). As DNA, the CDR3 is TGTGCCTGCAGCTTAGGCAGATCTCTGGTGACCCAGTACTTC. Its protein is CACSLGRSLVTQYF. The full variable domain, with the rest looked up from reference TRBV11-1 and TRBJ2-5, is EAEVAQSPRYKITEKSQAVAFWCDPISGHATLYWYRQILGQGPELLVQFQDESVVDDSQLPKDRFSAERLKGVDSTLKIQPAELGDSAMYLCACSLGRSLVTQYFGPGTRLLVL.